This section outlines one T cell receptor beta chain sequence together with its context. Its specificity is unknown. These data belong to a study of CD8+ T cells in alopecia areata. Study details: Twice daily, treated patients received 5 to 10 mg of oral tofacitinib.

Study observations and caveats: Expanded CD8+ clones among the top 100, as well as scalp clonality, were significantly decreased by tofacitinib.

Indicated treatment: oral pan-JAK inhibitor, 5-10 mg twice daily. V lost 8 bases and J lost 0, with 13 bases in between. The germline gives CDR1 SNHLY, CDR2 FYNNEI. The CDR3 contains 14 residues. After isolation, RNA underwent reverse transcription to generate cDNA as the sequencing template. Using immunoSEQ multiplex PCR, the repertoire was profiled, and TCRdb retains in-frame clones only, with some absent. The profile shows some 150,000 clones, 75% to 85% of them singletons. This sequence was found in a human donor with alopecia areata. This chain joins TRBV2 and TRBJ2-5; D possibly corresponds to TRBD1 (6 bases). Specimen: CD8+ T cells sorted from blood, collected at week 4, from a patient treated with tofacitinib. The DNA of the CDR3 is TGTGCCAGCGCTGCACAGGGTCACCAAGAGACCCAGTACTTC. It specifies CASAAQGHQETQYF.